Below are 7 T cell receptor beta chains sequenced from a single sample in a study of cytomegalovirus exposure and HLA in healthy donors. This table comes from immunoSEQ multiplex PCR, and its TCRdb copy is limited to in-frame clones, with some not included. The sample consists of 260,000 or so clones, about 92% of them appearing once. Sequencing used PBMCs. The receptors stem from a woman in her twenties or thirties in good health and CMV-seronegative.

In DNA form, the CDR3 reads TGCGCCAGTTCACAGGGGGTGGACACCGGGGAGCTGTTTTTT. The encoded protein is CASSQGVDTGELFF. The rearrangement links TRBV5-1 to TRBJ2-2, with 8 bases aligning to TRBD1. V trimming: 8 bases; J trimming: 3 bases; junction bases outside the gene matches: 6. Germline V gene sequence: CDR1 SGHRS, CDR2 YFSETQ. The CDR3 has 14 amino acids.

J is TRBJ2-5 and V is TRBV12-5; 7 positions agree with TRBD1. Germline assignment: CDR1 LGHNT and CDR2 FRNRAP. Trimming at V came to 5 bases and at J to 3 bases, leaving 3 bases not matched to a gene. The CDR3 has 13 residues. The CDR3 DNA is TGTGCTAGTGGTCGGGACAGCAAAGAGACCCAGTACTTC. Its translation is CASGRDSKETQYF.

The V call is TRBV28, the J call TRBJ1-5, with D maybe TRBD1 (5 bases). Trimming cost V 4 bases and J 3 bases, with 16 bases left between them. The CDR3 is made up of 16 amino acids. Germline lookup yields CDR1 MDHEN and CDR2 SYDVKM. The CDR3 region is CASSSDRISTNQPQHF. DNA for the CDR3: TGTGCCAGCAGTTCCGACAGAATCAGTACCAATCAGCCCCAGCATTTT.

V gene TRBV7-3 combines with J gene TRBJ1-1; D call uncertain. V gave up 6 bases and J gave up 0 bases, with 14 bases separating them. The length of the CDR3 is 15 residues. Germline V gene lookup returns CDR1 SGHTA and CDR2 FQGTGA. CDR3: CASSPVVGMNTEAFF. The CDR3 DNA is TGTGCCAGCAGTCCAGTGGTGGGGATGAACACTGAAGCTTTCTTT. The complete variable domain, with remaining parts taken from reference TRBV7-3 and TRBJ1-1, reads GAGVSQTPSNKVTEKGKYVELRCDPISGHTALYWYRQSLGQGPEFLIYFQGTGAADDSGLPNDRFFAVRPEGSVSTLKIQRTERGDSAVYLCASSPVVGMNTEAFFGQGTRLTVV.

The chain couples TRBV13 to TRBJ2-7; D might be TRBD2 (5 bases). V lost 1 base and J lost 7, with 11 bases in between. Germline assignment: CDR1 PRHDT and CDR2 FYEKMQ (reference sequence). This CDR3 contains 13 residues. This CDR3 is CASSLAVEGEQYF. For the CDR3, the DNA is TGTGCCAGCAGCTTAGCCGTCGAGGGAGAGCAGTACTTC. Based on the CDR3 plus reference TRBV13 and TRBJ2-7, the full variable domain is AAGVIQSPRHLIKEKRETATLKCYPIPRHDTVYWYQQGPGQDPQFLISFYEKMQSDKGSIPDRFSAQQFSDYHSELNMSSLELGDSALYFCASSLAVEGEQYFGPGTRLTVT.

The chain couples TRBV30 to TRBJ1-5, with 10 bases fitting TRBD1. Per germline, CDR1 GTSNPN and CDR2 SVGIG (reference sequence). The CDR3 contains 16 residues. V lost 5 bases and J lost 5; bases outside the gene matches: 12. CDR3 coding DNA: TGTGCCTGGGCAGGACAGGGGGTCGCAATCTATCAGCCCCAGCATTTT. It yields the protein CAWAGQGVAIYQPQHF.

The chain recombines TRBV27 with TRBJ2-4; 7 bases agree with TRBD1. This CDR3 comprises 16 residues. With V trimmed by 6 bases and J by 1 base, 9 bases remained unmatched. Germline lookup yields CDR1 MNHEY and CDR2 SMNVEV (reference sequence). CDR3 DNA sequence: TGTGCCAGCAGGCGGATCGAGGGGGCGGCCAAAAACATTCAGTACTTC. It translates to CASRRIEGAAKNIQYF.